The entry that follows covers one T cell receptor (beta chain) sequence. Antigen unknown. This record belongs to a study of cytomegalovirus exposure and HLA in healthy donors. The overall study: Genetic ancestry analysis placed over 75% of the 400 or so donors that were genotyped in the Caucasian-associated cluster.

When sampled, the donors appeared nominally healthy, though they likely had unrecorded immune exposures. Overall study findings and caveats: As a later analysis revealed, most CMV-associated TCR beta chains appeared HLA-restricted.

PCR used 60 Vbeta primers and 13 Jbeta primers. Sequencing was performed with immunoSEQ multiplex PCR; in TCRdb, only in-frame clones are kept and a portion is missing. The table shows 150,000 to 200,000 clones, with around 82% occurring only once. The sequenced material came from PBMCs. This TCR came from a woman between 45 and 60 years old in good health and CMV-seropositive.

CDR3 coding DNA: TGTGCCAGCTCACCAGTGACAGGGGGCACTGAAGCTTTCTTT. Translated, it gives CASSPVTGGTEAFF. This chain links TRBV18 with TRBJ1-1, with 9 bases lining up with TRBD1. In germline, CDR1 is KGHSH, CDR2 LQKENI. This CDR3 is built from 14 residues. Losses at the gene ends were 2 bases for V and 4 bases for J; bases not matched to a gene: 2.